The present entry profiles one T cell receptor (beta chain) with its context. What it binds is unknown. Listed TCR primers and previously described methods were used for bulk TCR libraries. Via MiXCR, TCRdb re-called the PCR reads, giving one row per CDR3 protein. The table has over 600,000 distinct CDR3 sequences, 15% to 20% seen once. The V end lost 5 bases, the J end lost 4 bases, and 14 bases lay between the germline ends. Per the germline V gene, CDR1 is SEHNR and CDR2 is FQNEAQ (reference sequence). The CDR3 runs to 14 residues. This sample was included in a study of molecular identifiers for immune sequencing clone quantification. Study-wide findings and caveats: Spiked Jurkat TCR RNA equivalent to one cell reportedly surfaced among some 1 million naive cells.

When naive CD8 T cells were sorted, they were gated as CD8+CD4-CCR7+CD45RA+. The V gene is TRBV7-9, the J gene TRBJ1-2; possible D gene TRBD1, 5 bases. Input material: naive CD8+ T cells from blood, with Jurkat cell RNA spiked in. Subset described: FACS-sorted CD8+CD4-CCR7+CD45RA+ naive T cells. The sequence was collected from a human donor in good health. Some libraries in this study had Jurkat cell RNA spiked in. This CDR3 is CASSPPDRSYGYTF. In nucleotides, the CDR3 is TGTGCCAGCAGCCCACCCGACAGAAGCTATGGCTACACCTTC.